This T cell receptor beta chain was recorded in a study of neoadjuvant anti-PD-1 for oral cavity cancer (dated by TCRdb to the early 2020s). Study-level background: Three to four biweekly doses of nivolumab at 3 mg/kg were mostly administered to patients before curative-intent surgical resection. Patients who did not progress were given a fourth nivolumab dose at about day 43 and had definitive surgical resection on days 50-56. Patients with complete response, partial response or stable disease by RECIST 1.1 were defined as responders, whereas patients with progression were defined as non-responders. The parent correlative cohort had roughly 12 patients and a response rate of 33%.

For deep sequencing, PBMC libraries mostly used about 0.45 ug of input genomic DNA, with six replicates for each sample. The immunoSEQ hsTCRbeta kit was used to prepare TCRbeta libraries according to the manufacturer's instructions. An Illumina NovaSeq 6000 S4 flow cell was used to sequence the final libraries, which had first been combined to 3 nM. As for how the authors treated the data: The immunoSEQ Analyzer was used for raw data preprocessing and quality control. The analysis was restricted to productive rearrangements, with each unique CDR3 amino acid sequence defining a clonotype. Repertoire clonality was estimated as the Gini-Simpson index, which was computed with the R package tcR. Student's t test was used to compare Gini indices, while Pearson correlation assessed associations with tumor size change. Sourced from immuneACCESS, this table was stored by TCRdb with only in-frame sequences that have V and J called. A share of the clones is absent; for the studies checked, an unresolved V gene accounts for under half, and the remainder has no known explanation. The V and J calls and clone size were taken over from that table, and D and trimming were inferred from the DNA. Across this sample there are some 14,000 clones, with about 74% seen only once. About 3.2% of the sample goes to the ten largest clones.

The time point label on this specimen signifies: after neoadjuvant nivolumab, at surgical resection. The patients had newly diagnosed stage II-IVA oral cavity squamous cell carcinoma and had not received any prior systemic or radiation treatment. The cohort was made up of patients with locally advanced, HPV-negative oral cavity squamous cell carcinoma. Peripheral blood mononuclear cells were analyzed directly and were not maintained or expanded in culture. The samples were obtained from a longitudinal correlative study of a single-arm phase II trial testing neoadjuvant nivolumab in oral cavity squamous cell carcinoma. Subject-matched pre- and post-treatment PBMCs and tumors from three responders and three non-responders underwent genomic DNA-based TCRbeta sequencing. Peripheral blood mononuclear cells were collected before nivolumab treatment and were collected again after treatment, at the time of surgery. Genomic DNA was isolated from PBMCs using the Maxwell RSC DNA from Cells kit.

Overall study outcomes, separate from this receptor: Only a few patients per response group were included in the TCR analyses, and the authors called for validation in larger cohorts. After neoadjuvant nivolumab, significantly higher T cell clonality (Gini index) was found within PBMCs in non-responders than in responders. Higher pretreatment blood Treg/Th17 ratios correlated with both higher pretreatment blood TCRbeta clonality and lower post-treatment tumor TCRbeta clonality.

V is clipped by 6 bases and J by 3 bases, and the sequence between their germline boundaries is 8 bases long. CDR1 and CDR2 (SQVTM, ANQGSEA) derive from the germline V gene. The CDR3 spans 11 residues, from the cysteine through the phenylalanine. The read is trimmed to its CDR3 DNA, 33 bases read in frame from base 1. On this clone itself: It lacks a known antigen. No base qualities exist here, and no much larger clone lies one base off it.

Recombination connected TRBV29-1 to TRBJ2-5, with the D segment identity uncertain. This clonotype was obtained from a person between 40 and 85 years old with oral cavity squamous cell carcinoma. The starting material was PBMCs, obtained after nivolumab (anti-PD-1) treatment. The nucleotide sequence reads TGCAGCGTGAGAAGGGAAGAGACCCAGTACTTC. It encodes CSVRREETQYF.